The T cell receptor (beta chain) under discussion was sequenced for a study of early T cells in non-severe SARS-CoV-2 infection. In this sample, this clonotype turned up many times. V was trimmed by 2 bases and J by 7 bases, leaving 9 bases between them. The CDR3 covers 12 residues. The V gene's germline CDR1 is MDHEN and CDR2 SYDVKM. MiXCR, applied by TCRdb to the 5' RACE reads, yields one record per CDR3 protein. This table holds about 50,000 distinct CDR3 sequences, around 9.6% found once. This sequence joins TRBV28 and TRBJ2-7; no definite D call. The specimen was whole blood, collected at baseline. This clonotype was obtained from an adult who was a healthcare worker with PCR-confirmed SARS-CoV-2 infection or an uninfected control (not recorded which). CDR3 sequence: CASSLNVGEQYF. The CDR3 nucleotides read TGTGCCAGCAGTTTAAATGTCGGGGAGCAGTACTTC.